The clone carrying this TCR beta chain was found many times. The CDR3 is 15 residues long. Per the germline V gene, CDR1 is SEHNR and CDR2 is FQNEAQ (reference sequence). Trimming cost V 5 bases and J 5 bases; bases outside gene matches: 5. Time point meaning: blood at routine non-recurrence follow-up after resection. In each case, whole RNA from tumor, nontumor lung or frozen PBMC was sequenced unsorted. This sample is drawn from a study of spatial heterogeneity in lung cancer. Turning to the study itself: There were, on average, more than eight raw-read appearances for each unique TCR and UMI combination.

TCRdb reprocessed the 5' RACE reads with MiXCR, giving one entry per CDR3 protein. The profile shows about 70,000 distinct CDR3 sequences, 8% to 10% of them singletons. Sequencing was performed on PBMCs, taken at follow-up. The chain couples TRBV7-9 to TRBJ2-1, with TRBD2 identical over 11 bases. This receptor was identified in a female donor with early-stage non-small cell lung cancer. This CDR3 is CASSVLAGANNEQFF. For the CDR3, the DNA is TGTGCCAGCAGCGTACTAGCGGGAGCTAACAATGAGCAGTTCTTC. The whole variable domain, remainder taken from reference TRBV7-9 and TRBJ2-1, is DTGVSQNPRHKITKRGQNVTFRCDPISEHNRLYWYRQTLGQGPEFLTYFQNEAQLEKSRLLSDRFSAERPKGSFSTLEIQRTEQGDSAMYLCASSVLAGANNEQFFGPGTRLTVL.